One sample yielded the 13 T cell receptor beta chains listed below, sequenced in a study of T cells in Graves' hyperthyroidism and ophthalmopathy. It was RNA transcripts that yielded the amplified TCR beta CDR3 regions. A first-round RT-PCR of the TCR CDR3 used the HTBI primer set. TCRdb re-analysed the multiplex PCR reads in MiXCR, keeping a single row per CDR3 protein. The table shows roughly 550,000 distinct CDR3 sequences, with 15% to 20% occurring only once. Sequenced sample: blood. All receptors come from a woman in her 30s with Graves' ophthalmopathy.

In this sample, this clonotype turned up many times. V and J are TRBV5-6 and TRBJ1-2, with 9 bases identical to TRBD1. The CDR3 runs to 14 residues. The ends lost 5 bases at V and 2 bases at J; junction bases unmatched: 4. Germline CDR1 reads SGHDT; CDR2 reads YYEEEE. CDR3 residues: CASRGGQGNYGYTF. CDR3 DNA sequence: TGTGCCAGCAGGGGGGGACAGGGAAACTATGGCTACACCTTC. Full variable domain (missing parts from reference TRBV5-6 and TRBJ1-2): DAGVTQSPTHLIKTRGQQVTLRCSPKSGHDTVSWYQQALGQGPQFIFQYYEEEERQRGNFPDRFSGHQFPNYSSELNVNALLLGDSALYLCASRGGQGNYGYTFGSGTRLTVV.

The chain joins TRBV28 to TRBJ2-1, with D perhaps TRBD2 (5 bases). The CDR3 spans 14 residues. V lost 6 bases, J lost 4 bases, and 13 bases lay in between. Per germline, CDR1 MDHEN and CDR2 SYDVKM. The DNA of the CDR3 is TGTGCCAGCAGCCGGGGTACCAAGTACAATGAGCAGTTCTTC. This codes for CASSRGTKYNEQFF.

This chain uses TRBV6-5 with TRBJ2-5, with D uncertain. Germline CDR1 reads MNHEY; CDR2 reads SVGAGI. V shed 4 bases and J shed 4 bases, with 7 bases lying between them. The CDR3 totals 12 residues. CDR3 coding DNA: TGTGCCAGCAGTTGCTCCGGAGAGACCCAGTACTTC. Its protein is CASSCSGETQYF.

Notes on this clonotype: It may be a read error: a sequence one base away is much more abundant. The rearrangement joins TRBV2 to TRBJ2-2; TRBD2 matches 8 bases. The germline CDR1 and CDR2 sequences are SNHLY and FYNNEI. V shed 3 bases and J 0 bases; nucleotides not matched to a gene: 3. The CDR3 loop spans 16 amino acids. The CDR3 sequence: CASSEPGLANTGELFF. CDR3 coding DNA: TGTGCCAGCAGTGAGCCGGGACTAGCGAACACCGGGGAGCTGTTTTTT.

The chain uses TRBV4-3 and TRBJ2-5, with 10 bases that match TRBD2. Germline loops: CDR1 LGHNA, CDR2 YSLEER. CDR3 length: 15 amino acids. After removal of 2 bases from V and 10 bases from J, the junction contained 10 bases not matched to a gene. The CDR3 region is CASSQRTSGQAIQYF. CDR3 bases: TGCGCCAGCAGCCAACGGACTAGCGGCCAAGCGATCCAGTACTTC.

This clonotype showed up many times. This chain uses TRBV6-5 with TRBJ2-7; D is uncertain. The CDR3 totals 13 residues. V shed 2 bases and J shed 0 bases, with 5 bases lying between them. Germline V gene lookup returns CDR1 MNHEY and CDR2 SVGAGI. CDR3 loop: CASSYTSSYEQYF. CDR3 DNA: TGTGCCAGCAGTTACACATCCTCCTACGAGCAGTACTTC.

This clonotype was detected ten times or more. This rearrangement joins TRBV7-2 to TRBJ2-5; no definite D call. V shed 4 bases and J shed 5 bases, with 14 bases lying between them. The CDR3 sequence is 14 residues long. Germline V gene data show CDR1 as SGHTA and CDR2 as FQGNSA. CDR3 in amino acids: CASSSSWVVETQYF. DNA of the CDR3: TGTGCCAGCAGCTCCTCCTGGGTTGTCGAGACCCAGTACTTC.

This clonotype was seen at least ten times. The chain combines TRBV6-1 with TRBJ2-1, with D possibly called TRBD1 or TRBD2 (5 bases each). Looked up from germline, CDR1 is MNHNS and CDR2 is SASEGT. V gave up 4 bases and J gave up 9 bases, with 19 bases separating them. The CDR3 consists of 15 residues. CDR3: CASSAGQGEPSEQFF. The CDR3 DNA reads TGTGCCAGCAGTGCGGGGCAGGGTGAGCCCAGTGAGCAGTTCTTC.

This clonotype showed up just a few times. V and J are TRBV5-6 and TRBJ2-1; the D gene could be TRBD1 or TRBD2 (5 bases each). Trimming left V 3 bases short and J 9 bases short, with 13 bases between. This CDR3 has 13 residues. Germline V gene lookup returns CDR1 SGHDT and CDR2 YYEEEE. The CDR3 protein is CASSSLGEGEQFF. The CDR3 DNA is TGTGCCAGCAGCTCATTGGGGGAAGGTGAGCAGTTCTTC.

This clonotype was detected ten times or more. This sequence joins TRBV28 and TRBJ2-3, with D maybe TRBD1 (5 bases). This CDR3 has 13 amino acids. The V gene's germline CDR1 is MDHEN and CDR2 SYDVKM. Trimming pared 8 bases from V and 6 bases from J, leaving 15 bases between. The CDR3, as DNA: TGTGCCAGCTATCTTCCAGGGTCGGATACGCAGTATTTT. Its translation: CASYLPGSDTQYF.

This clonotype was detected many times. This sequence joins TRBV11-2 and TRBJ1-1, with D maybe TRBD1 (5 bases). The germline CDR1 and CDR2 sequences are SGHAT and FQNNGV. This CDR3 region has 16 residues. V was pared by 1 base and J by 1 base, with 13 bases between. The CDR3 DNA reads TGTGCCAGCAGCTTAGTAGGGGATTGGGAGAACACTGAAGCTTTCTTT. Residues: CASSLVGDWENTEAFF.

This clonotype has only a few counts. The CDR3 coding sequence is TGTGCCAGCAGCGCGGGGACGTCTGATGTCAATGAGCAGTTCTTC. It yields the protein CASSAGTSDVNEQFF. V gene TRBV9 combines with J gene TRBJ2-1, with D perhaps matching TRBD1 or TRBD2 (5 bases each). V was cut by 3 bases and J by 6 bases, with 16 bases left in between. The CDR3 is 15 residues long. Germline lookup yields CDR1 SGDLS and CDR2 YYNGEE.

The V call is TRBV3-1, the J call TRBJ2-1, with D possibly matching TRBD1 (6 bases). The ends were cut back, 6 bases at V and 7 bases at J, with 13 bases in the middle. Germline V gene sequence: CDR1 LGHDT, CDR2 YNNKEL (reference sequence). CDR3 length equals 13 residues. CDR3 in amino acids: CASSGGNPNEQFF. CDR3 sequence (DNA): TGTGCCAGCAGTGGGGGCAACCCGAATGAGCAGTTCTTC.